This TCR beta chain was sequenced during a study of CD8 T cells in ankylosing spondylitis. Study-wide results and caveats: For ankylosing spondylitis blood, a TCR beta motif of seven to nine highly homologous variants appeared characteristic. Reportedly, matched ankylosing spondylitis synovial fluid was significantly enriched for disease-linked clones. Reports of some motif variants in reactive arthritis synovial fluid and blood predate this one.

With respect to this clonotype: As yet, its antigen is unknown.

The CDR3 spans 14 residues. Trimming left V 5 bases short and J 6 bases short, with 14 bases between. Per the germline V gene, CDR1 is SGHTA and CDR2 is FQGTGA. In TCRdb, the 5' RACE reads were re-called with MiXCR into one record per CDR3 protein. The repertoire holds a few hundred thousand distinct CDR3 sequences, with around 18% as singletons. This TCR derives from a male donor with ankylosing spondylitis or in good health (not recorded which). The chain has TRBV7-3 and TRBJ2-1; D may be TRBD1 (5 bases). The sequenced material came from blood, either unsorted or a sorted T cell fraction (not recorded which). The CDR3 loop reads CASSRGGLTNEQFF. DNA for the CDR3: TGTGCCAGCAGCAGGGGCGGTCTGACCAATGAGCAGTTCTTC.